The 20 T cell receptor beta chains reported below all come from one sample, sequenced in a study of blood T cell repertoires in COVID-19. TCRdb's copy holds only in-frame clones and misses some; the assay was immunoSEQ multiplex PCR. This table holds approximately 220,000 clones, about nine tenths found once. Sequencing was done on a sample of PBMCs or T cells enriched from blood (not recorded which). These receptors originate from a young man who had recovered from COVID-19.

The genes are TRBV27 and TRBJ1-5; 8 positions match TRBD1. The V and J ends lost 6 bases and 0 bases, in that order; junction bases with no gene match: 13. Germline lookup yields CDR1 MNHEY and CDR2 SMNVEV (reference sequence). The CDR3 is 18 amino acids. The CDR3 loop reads CASSETGVWGNSNQPQHF. Here the CDR3 DNA reads TGTGCCAGCAGCGAGACAGGGGTTTGGGGAAATAGCAATCAGCCCCAGCATTTT.

The chain carries TRBV2 and TRBJ2-5, with D maybe TRBD1 (5 bases). The CDR3 runs to 16 residues. Germline CDR1 reads SNHLY; CDR2 reads FYNNEI. V lost 3 bases and J 5 bases, leaving 19 bases between the germline ends. The CDR3 loop is CASSDSVSGKKETQYF. The CDR3 bases are TGTGCCAGCAGTGATTCTGTTTCAGGGAAGAAGGAGACCCAGTACTTC.

The CDR3 is CASSATTGGQPQHF. As DNA, the CDR3 is TGTGCCAGCAGCGCAACGACAGGGGGACAGCCCCAGCATTTT. The chain uses TRBV9 and TRBJ1-5, with 9 bases that match TRBD1. V shed 3 bases, J shed 7 bases, and the junction held 5 bases outside the gene matches. The CDR3 is made up of 14 amino acids. The germline CDR1 and CDR2 sequences are SGDLS and YYNGEE.

Written as DNA, the CDR3 is TGTGCCAGCAGTGATCAGGGGGCGGCATCTGGAAACACCATATATTTT. It is translated as CASSDQGAASGNTIYF. The chain joins TRBV6-1 to TRBJ1-3; 8 bases are shared with TRBD1. CDR1 and CDR2 (germline): MNHNS, SASEGT. This CDR3 has 16 amino acids. J lost 1 base, V lost 3 bases, and 5 bases had no gene match.

The gene calls are TRBV2 and TRBJ2-4; a possible D gene is TRBD1 (6 bases). The CDR3 is 15 amino acids. Germline values: CDR1 SNHLY, CDR2 FYNNEI. Between the trimmed V and J ends, which lost 7 bases and 0 bases, there was a span of 13 bases. CDR3 amino acids: CASIGQWGAKNIQYF. Written as DNA, the CDR3 is TGTGCCAGCATCGGACAGTGGGGAGCCAAAAACATTCAGTACTTC.

The chain recombines TRBV7-9 with TRBJ1-2; no firm D call. The V gene's germline CDR1 is SEHNR and CDR2 FQNEAQ (reference sequence). The CDR3 spans 14 residues. V lost 5 bases to trimming and J lost 1 base, with 11 bases between them. The CDR3 nucleotides are TGTGCCAGCAGCCCGGAGACTGGTAACTATGGCTACACCTTC. The encoded protein is CASSPETGNYGYTF.

This chain joins TRBV19 and TRBJ2-7; 10 bases fit TRBD1. Per the germline V gene, CDR1 is LNHDA and CDR2 is SQIVND (reference sequence). With V trimmed by 6 bases and J by 6 bases, 8 bases remained unmatched. This CDR3 is 14 amino acids long. The CDR3 loop reads CASSVGGQGREQYF. CDR3 bases: TGTGCCAGTAGCGTGGGGGGACAGGGGCGCGAGCAGTACTTC. Full variable domain (missing parts from reference TRBV19 and TRBJ2-7): DGGITQSPKYLFRKEGQNVTLSCEQNLNHDAMYWYRQDPGQGLRLIYYSQIVNDFQKGDIAEGYSVSREKKESFPLTVTSAQKNPTAFYLCASSVGGQGREQYFGPGTRLTVT.

This clone was detected only once. The V and J genes are TRBV10-2 and TRBJ2-7, with 7 bases matching TRBD1. The CDR3 runs 14 residues. Per germline, CDR1 WSHSY and CDR2 SAAADI. The trim removed 6 bases at V and 2 bases at J, leaving 7 bases unmatched. This CDR3 reads CASRDSGGPYEQYF. For the CDR3, the DNA is TGCGCCAGCAGAGACTCAGGGGGACCCTACGAGCAGTACTTC.

The chain combines TRBV10-3 with TRBJ2-5; a possible D gene is TRBD2 (6 bases). The CDR3 has 13 amino acids. Germline V lookup: CDR1 ENHRY, CDR2 SYGVKD. V dropped 11 bases and J dropped 4 bases, with 17 bases sitting between them. CDR3 sequence: CAARGRPGETQYF. CDR3 nucleotides: TGTGCCGCCCGGGGGAGGCCCGGAGAGACCCAGTACTTC.

This chain connects TRBV7-9 to TRBJ2-2; 10 bases align to TRBD2. The length of the CDR3 is 16 residues. V dropped 2 bases and J dropped 4; count of bases not matched to a gene: 4. Germline V lookup: CDR1 SEHNR, CDR2 FQNEAQ (reference sequence). The CDR3 loop reads CASSLPGLAPTGELFF. The CDR3 nucleotides read TGTGCCAGCAGCTTACCGGGACTAGCGCCCACCGGGGAGCTGTTTTTT.

The V and J genes are TRBV10-3 and TRBJ2-3, with 8 positions matching TRBD2. Germline CDR1 reads ENHRY; CDR2 reads SYGVKD. This CDR3 has 15 amino acids. The junction had 5 bases not matched to a gene; V was cut back by 3 bases and J by 3 bases. CDR3 loop: CAISDDGGRTDTQYF. The CDR3 DNA sequence: TGTGCCATCAGTGATGACGGCGGGAGGACAGATACGCAGTATTTT.

The chain carries TRBV7-8 and TRBJ2-5; D ambiguous. This CDR3 has 11 amino acids. Germline CDR1 reads SGHVS; CDR2 reads FQNEAQ. The V and J ends lost 5 bases and 9 bases respectively, with 10 bases between them. Written as DNA, the CDR3 is TGTGCCAGCAGCCCCGGTTCGGCCCAGTACTTC. Translated, it gives CASSPGSAQYF.

The chain is built from TRBV27 and TRBJ1-1; maybe TRBD1 (5 bases). CDR3 length: 14 residues. Germline CDR1 and CDR2: MNHEY and SMNVEV (reference sequence). V was cut by 6 bases and J by 5 bases, with 16 bases left in between. CDR3 in amino acids: CASSSGGRGTEAFF. The CDR3 DNA is TGTGCCAGCAGCTCGGGGGGACGGGGGACTGAAGCTTTCTTT.

This chain joins TRBV5-4 and TRBJ1-1; TRBD1 is a possible D gene (6 bases). The CDR3 totals 14 residues. Between the trimmed V and J ends, which lost 4 bases and 3 bases, there was a span of 13 bases. The germline gives CDR1 SGHNT, CDR2 YYREEE (reference sequence). DNA of the CDR3: TGTGCCAGCAGCAGTAGGGGGGGGTACACTGAAGCTTTCTTT. It is translated as CASSSRGGYTEAFF.

A note on this clone: This sample also contains other DNA sequences that code for the same CDR3. This rearrangement joins TRBV5-4 to TRBJ2-5; tentative D call: TRBD1 (6 bases). CDR3 length equals 14 residues. The V gene's germline CDR1 is SGHNT and CDR2 YYREEE (reference sequence). Trimming stripped 2 bases from V and 2 bases from J, with 10 bases between. The CDR3 protein is CASSFGQGQETQYF. The CDR3 DNA follows: TGTGCCAGCAGCTTCGGTCAGGGGCAAGAGACCCAGTACTTC.

V is TRBV18 and J is TRBJ2-6, with TRBD2 as a possible D gene (5 bases). CDR3 length: 17 amino acids. Trimming shortened V by 3 bases and J by 0 bases, and 12 bases separated the two germline ends. CDR1 KGHSH and CDR2 LQKENI come from the germline V gene. The CDR3 here is CASSPTHRGSGANVLTF. For the CDR3, the DNA is TGTGCCAGCTCACCCACCCACCGGGGCTCTGGGGCCAACGTCCTGACTTTC.

V gene TRBV7-2 combines with J gene TRBJ2-1; 9 bases are a match to TRBD2. Germline V gene data show CDR1 as SGHTA and CDR2 as FQGNSA. The CDR3 sequence is 19 residues long. V lost 8 bases, J lost 5 bases, and 22 bases stayed unmatched. CDR3 amino acids: CASGPSRGRAFGQNNEQFF. In DNA, the CDR3 is TGTGCCAGCGGACCCTCTCGCGGGAGGGCCTTTGGACAAAACAATGAGCAGTTCTTC.

This chain joins TRBV18 and TRBJ2-7; 7 bases agree with TRBD1. V was clipped by 2 bases and J by 2 bases; unmatched bases: 3. The CDR3 consists of 14 residues. Per the germline V gene, CDR1 is KGHSH and CDR2 is LQKENI. CDR3 region: CASSPMDRTYEQYF. The CDR3 nucleotides are TGTGCCAGCTCACCAATGGACAGGACCTACGAGCAGTACTTC.

The chain is built from TRBV20-1 and TRBJ2-1, with 8 positions matching TRBD2. Per germline, CDR1 DFQATT and CDR2 SNEGSKA (reference sequence). The CDR3 contains 15 residues. V lost 3 bases, J lost 7 bases, and 11 bases stayed unmatched. CDR3 loop: CSASSVSGSRNEQFF. In nucleotides, the CDR3 is TGCAGTGCTAGTTCGGTCAGCGGGAGTAGGAATGAGCAGTTCTTC.

The rearrangement uses TRBV29-1 and TRBJ2-2; no reliable D call. CDR1 and CDR2 from the germline V gene are SQVTM and ANQGSEA. This CDR3 comprises 12 residues. Trimming left V 4 bases short and J 6 bases short, with 9 bases between. The CDR3 bases are TGCAGCGTTGGTCGCGGTTCCGGGGAGCTGTTTTTT. Its protein product is CSVGRGSGELFF.